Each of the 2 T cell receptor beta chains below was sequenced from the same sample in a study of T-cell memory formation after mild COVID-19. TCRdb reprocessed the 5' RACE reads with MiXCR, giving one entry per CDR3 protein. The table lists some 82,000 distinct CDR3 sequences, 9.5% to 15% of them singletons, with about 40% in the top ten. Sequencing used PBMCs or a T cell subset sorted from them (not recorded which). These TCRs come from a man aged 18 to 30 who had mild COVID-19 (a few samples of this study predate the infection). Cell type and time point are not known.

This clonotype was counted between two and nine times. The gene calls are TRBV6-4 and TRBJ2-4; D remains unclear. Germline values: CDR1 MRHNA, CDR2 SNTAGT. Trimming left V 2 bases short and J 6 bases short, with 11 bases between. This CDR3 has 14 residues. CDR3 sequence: CASSDLPGGNIQYF. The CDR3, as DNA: TGTGCCAGCAGTGACCTTCCGGGCGGAAACATTCAGTACTTC.

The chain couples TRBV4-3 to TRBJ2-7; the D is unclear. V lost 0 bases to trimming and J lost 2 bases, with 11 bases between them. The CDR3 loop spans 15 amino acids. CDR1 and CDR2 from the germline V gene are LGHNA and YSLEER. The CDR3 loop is CASSQDYPGPYEQYF. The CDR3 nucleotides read TGCGCCAGCAGCCAAGATTATCCGGGTCCCTACGAGCAGTACTTC.